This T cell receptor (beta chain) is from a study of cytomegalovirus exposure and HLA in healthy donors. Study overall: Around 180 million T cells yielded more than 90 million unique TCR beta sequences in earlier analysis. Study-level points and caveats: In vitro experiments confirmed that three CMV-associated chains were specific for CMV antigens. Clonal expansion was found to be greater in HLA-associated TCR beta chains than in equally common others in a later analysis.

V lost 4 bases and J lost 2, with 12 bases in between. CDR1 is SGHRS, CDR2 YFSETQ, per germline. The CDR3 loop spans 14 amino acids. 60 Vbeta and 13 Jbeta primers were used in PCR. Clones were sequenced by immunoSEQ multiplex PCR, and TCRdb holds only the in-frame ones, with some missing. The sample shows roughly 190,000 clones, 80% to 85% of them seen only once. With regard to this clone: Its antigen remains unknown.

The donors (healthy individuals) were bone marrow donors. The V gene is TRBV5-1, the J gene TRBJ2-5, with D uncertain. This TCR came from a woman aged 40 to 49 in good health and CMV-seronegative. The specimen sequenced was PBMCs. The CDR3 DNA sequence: TGCGCCAGCAGCCCCCGACACATACAAGAGACCCAGTACTTC. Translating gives CASSPRHIQETQYF.